The 5 T cell receptor beta chains below were found in one sample sequenced in a study of brain T cells in children with intractable seizures. Clones were read by immunoSEQ multiplex PCR, and TCRdb kept only the in-frame ones, dropping some. The sample shows 340,000 or so clones, over 90% of them seen only once. Time point noted: blood from clinic visit 5 months post-surgery; TSC patient then seizure free. The material was peripheral blood, obtained about 5 months after surgery. The source is a boy in the first two years of life with tuberous sclerosis and intractable seizures.

The chain is built from TRBV7-8 and TRBJ2-7, with D tentatively TRBD1 (6 bases). Germline CDR1 SGHVS, CDR2 FQNEAQ. This CDR3 is 14 amino acids long. In DNA, the CDR3 is TGTGCTACAGGGAAGGGGGACCGCTCCTACGAGCAGTACTTC. It translates to CATGKGDRSYEQYF.

As concerns this clone: Since the CDR3 does not end with the conserved phenylalanine or tryptophan, this likely comes from a read error. The chain combines TRBV3-1 (or the pseudogene TRBV3-2) with TRBJ1-2; D may be TRBD1 (6 bases). CDR1 and CDR2 from the germline V gene are LGHDT and YNNKEL (reference sequence). With 8 bases removed from V and 2 bases from J, the gap between germline ends came to 15 bases. This CDR3 region has 14 residues. CDR3 region: CASANTGMNYGYTL. CDR3 nucleotides: TGTGCCAGCGCCAACACAGGGATGAACTATGGCTACACCCTC.

V gene TRBV6-5 combines with J gene TRBJ1-4; 8 nucleotides match TRBD1. This CDR3 contains 13 residues. In germline, CDR1 is MNHEY, CDR2 SVGAGI. V was clipped by 4 bases and J by 10 bases; unmatched bases: 5. The CDR3 spells CASSSDRGGKLFF. The CDR3 nucleotides are TGTGCCAGCAGTTCCGACAGGGGAGGAAAACTGTTTTTT.

The rearrangement uses TRBV11-2 and TRBJ2-7, with TRBD1 identical over 10 bases. CDR1 and CDR2 (germline): SGHAT, FQNNGV. V shed 1 base and J 4 bases; nucleotides not matched to a gene: 4. The length of the CDR3 is 15 residues. In DNA, the CDR3 is TGTGCCAGCAGCTTAGGGGGACAGGGGAGGTACGAGCAGTACTTC. Protein product: CASSLGGQGRYEQYF.

The rearrangement links TRBV12-3 or TRBV12-4 to TRBJ1-1, with D unresolved. This CDR3 has 12 amino acids. The germline V and J ends were trimmed by 3 bases and 6 bases, with 8 bases remaining between them. CDR3 in DNA: TGTGCCAGCAGTTTCGGGGAAGCTGAAGCTTTCTTT. Amino acids: CASSFGEAEAFF.